The clone carrying this T cell receptor beta chain was seen a few times. The record originates from a study of T cell changes during pregnancy in multiple sclerosis. Sequencing was performed with immunoSEQ multiplex PCR; in TCRdb, only in-frame clones are kept and a portion is missing. The sample holds about 72,000 clones, about 90% seen once. This TCR was sampled from a female donor with multiple sclerosis, enrolled in a pregnancy study. The source was peripheral blood, collected in the second trimester of pregnancy.

Here the CDR3 reads CASSGPGQGSPLHF. CDR3 sequence (DNA): TGTGCCAGCAGTGGCCCGGGACAGGGTTCACCCCTCCACTTT. The chain joins TRBV6-1 to TRBJ1-6; 9 positions agree with TRBD1. The CDR3 loop spans 14 amino acids. From germline, CDR1 is MNHNS and CDR2 SASEGT. Germline trimming cut 4 bases from V and 9 bases from J; bases unmatched to any gene: 4.